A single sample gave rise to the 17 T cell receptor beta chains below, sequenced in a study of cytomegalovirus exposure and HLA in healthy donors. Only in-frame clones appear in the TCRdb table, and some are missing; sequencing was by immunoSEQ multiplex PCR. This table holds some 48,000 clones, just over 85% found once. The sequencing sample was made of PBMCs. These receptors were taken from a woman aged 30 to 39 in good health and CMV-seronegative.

The CDR3 loop reads CASSSLAGEEKDTQYF. CDR3 bases: TGTGCCAGCAGCTCTTTAGCGGGAGAAGAGAAAGATACGCAGTATTTT. V is TRBV7-3 and J is TRBJ2-3, with 9 bases matching TRBD2. V gave up 4 bases and J gave up 5 bases; unmatched junction bases: 10. CDR3 length equals 16 residues. From germline, CDR1 is SGHTA and CDR2 FQGTGA.

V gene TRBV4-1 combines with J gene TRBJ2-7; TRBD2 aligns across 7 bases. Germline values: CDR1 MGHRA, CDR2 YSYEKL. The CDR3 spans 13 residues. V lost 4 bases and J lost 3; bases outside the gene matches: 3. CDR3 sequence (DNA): TGCGCCAGCAGCCCGGGCGGGAGCTACGAGCAGTACTTC. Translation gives CASSPGGSYEQYF.

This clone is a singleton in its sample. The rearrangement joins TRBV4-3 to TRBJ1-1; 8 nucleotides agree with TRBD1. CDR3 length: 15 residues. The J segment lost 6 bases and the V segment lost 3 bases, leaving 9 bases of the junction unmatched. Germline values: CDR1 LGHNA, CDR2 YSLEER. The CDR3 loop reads CASSQDGQGNPEAFF. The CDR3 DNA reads TGCGCCAGCAGCCAGGATGGACAGGGTAACCCTGAAGCTTTCTTT.

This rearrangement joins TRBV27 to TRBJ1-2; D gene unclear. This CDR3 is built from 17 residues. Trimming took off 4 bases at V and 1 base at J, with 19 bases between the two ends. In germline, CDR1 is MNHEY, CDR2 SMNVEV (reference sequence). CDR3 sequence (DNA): TGTGCCAGCAGTTCGCCGGGAAGGGAGGGCTTTAACTATGGCTACACCTTC. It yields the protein CASSSPGREGFNYGYTF.

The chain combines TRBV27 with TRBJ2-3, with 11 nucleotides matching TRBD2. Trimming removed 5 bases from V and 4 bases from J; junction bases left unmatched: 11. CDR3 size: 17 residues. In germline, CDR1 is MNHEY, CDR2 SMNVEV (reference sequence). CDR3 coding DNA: TGTGCCAGCAGTCCCACCGTACTAGCGGGAGAGTCAGATACGCAGTATTTT. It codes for CASSPTVLAGESDTQYF.

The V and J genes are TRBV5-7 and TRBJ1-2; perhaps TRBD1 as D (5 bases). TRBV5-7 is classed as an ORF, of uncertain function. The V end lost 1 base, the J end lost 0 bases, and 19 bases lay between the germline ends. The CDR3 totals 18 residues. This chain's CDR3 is CASSLHGFPGQPNYGYTF. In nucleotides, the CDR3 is TGTGCCAGCAGCTTGCACGGTTTTCCAGGGCAACCTAACTATGGCTACACCTTC.

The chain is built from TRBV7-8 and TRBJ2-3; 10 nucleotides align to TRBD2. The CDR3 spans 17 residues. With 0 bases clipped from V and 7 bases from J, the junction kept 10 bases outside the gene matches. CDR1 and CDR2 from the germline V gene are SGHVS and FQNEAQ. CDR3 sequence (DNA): TGTGCCAGCAGCTTAGCGCTGTTAGCGGGAGGAGGAAATACGCAGTATTTT. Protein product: CASSLALLAGGGNTQYF.

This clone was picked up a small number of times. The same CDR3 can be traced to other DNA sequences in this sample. For the CDR3, the DNA is TGCGCCAGCAGCCAGGGAGGCGGGGGCCTCTCTGGAAACACCATATATTTT. Encoded protein: CASSQGGGGLSGNTIYF. The chain joins TRBV4-3 to TRBJ1-3, with TRBD1 as a possible D gene (6 bases). The V end was cut by 3 bases, the J end by 0 bases, with 15 bases between. CDR1 and CDR2 from the germline V gene are LGHNA and YSLEER. The CDR3 sequence is 17 residues long.

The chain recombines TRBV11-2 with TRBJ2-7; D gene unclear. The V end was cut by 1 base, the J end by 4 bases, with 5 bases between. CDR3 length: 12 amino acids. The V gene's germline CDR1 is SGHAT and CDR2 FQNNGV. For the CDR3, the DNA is TGTGCCAGCAGCTTAGCTTCGTACGAGCAGTACTTC. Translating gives CASSLASYEQYF.

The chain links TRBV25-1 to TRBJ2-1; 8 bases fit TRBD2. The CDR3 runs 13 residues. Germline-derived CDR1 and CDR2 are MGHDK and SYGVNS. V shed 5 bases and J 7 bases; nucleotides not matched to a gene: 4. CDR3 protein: CASSRLAGNEQFF. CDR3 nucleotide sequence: TGTGCCAGCAGTCGTCTAGCGGGTAATGAGCAGTTCTTC. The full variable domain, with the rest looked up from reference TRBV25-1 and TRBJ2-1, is EADIYQTPRYLVIGTGKKITLECSQTMGHDKMYWYQQDPGMELHLIHYSYGVNSTEKGDLSSESTVSRIRTEHFPLTLESARPSHTSQYLCASSRLAGNEQFFGPGTRLTVL.

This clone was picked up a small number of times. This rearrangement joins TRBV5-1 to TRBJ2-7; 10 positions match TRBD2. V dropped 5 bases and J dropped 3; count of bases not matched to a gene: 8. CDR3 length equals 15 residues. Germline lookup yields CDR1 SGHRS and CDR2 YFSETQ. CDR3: CASSKGLAGDYEQYF. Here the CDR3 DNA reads TGCGCCAGCAGTAAGGGGCTAGCGGGAGACTACGAGCAGTACTTC.

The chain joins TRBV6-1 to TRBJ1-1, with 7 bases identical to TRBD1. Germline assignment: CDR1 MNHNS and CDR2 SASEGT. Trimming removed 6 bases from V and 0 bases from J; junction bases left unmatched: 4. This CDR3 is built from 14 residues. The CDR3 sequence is CASRGGQMNTEAFF. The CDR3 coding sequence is TGTGCCAGCAGGGGGGGACAGATGAACACTGAAGCTTTCTTT.

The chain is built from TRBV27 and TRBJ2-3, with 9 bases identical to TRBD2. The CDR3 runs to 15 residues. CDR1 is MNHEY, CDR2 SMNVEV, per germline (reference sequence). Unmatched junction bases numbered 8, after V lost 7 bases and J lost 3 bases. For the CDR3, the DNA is TGTGCCAGCATCGACCGCGGGAGGGCAACAGATACGCAGTATTTT. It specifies CASIDRGRATDTQYF.

The CDR3 DNA reads TGTGCCAGCAGAAAGGGGACACCCACAGATACGCAGTATTTT. Its protein is CASRKGTPTDTQYF. This rearrangement joins TRBV14 to TRBJ2-3; perhaps TRBD1 as D (6 bases). The CDR3 has 14 residues. V lost 6 bases, J lost 2 bases, and 12 bases lay in between. The germline CDR1 and CDR2 sequences are SGHDN and FVKESK.

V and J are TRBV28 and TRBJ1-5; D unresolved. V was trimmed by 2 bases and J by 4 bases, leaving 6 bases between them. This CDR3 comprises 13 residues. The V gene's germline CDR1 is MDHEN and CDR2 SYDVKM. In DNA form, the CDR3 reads TGTGCCAGCAGTTTAGATGCGAATCAGCCCCAGCATTTT. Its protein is CASSLDANQPQHF.

The CDR3 loop reads CASSVRREADTQYF. The CDR3 coding sequence is TGTGCCAGCAGCGTAAGACGGGAGGCAGATACGCAGTATTTT. This rearrangement joins TRBV9 to TRBJ2-3; TRBD2 matches at 7 bases. From germline, CDR1 is SGDLS and CDR2 YYNGEE. The CDR3 loop spans 14 amino acids. After removal of 1 base from V and 4 bases from J, the junction contained 3 bases not matched to a gene. Supplemented by reference TRBV9 and TRBJ2-3, the full variable domain reads DSGVTQTPKHLITATGQRVTLRCSPRSGDLSVYWYQQSLDQGLQFLIQYYNGEERAKGNILERFSAQQFPDLHSELNLSSLELGDSALYFCASSVRREADTQYFGPGTRLTVL.

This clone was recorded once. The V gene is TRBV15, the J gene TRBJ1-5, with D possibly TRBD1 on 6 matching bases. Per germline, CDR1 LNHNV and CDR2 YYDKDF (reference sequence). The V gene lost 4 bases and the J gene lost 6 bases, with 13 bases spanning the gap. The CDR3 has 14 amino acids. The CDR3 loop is CATSKYRDSQPQHF. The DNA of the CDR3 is TGTGCCACCAGCAAATACAGGGATAGTCAGCCCCAGCATTTT. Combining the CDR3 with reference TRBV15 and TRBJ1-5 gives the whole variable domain DAMVIQNPRYQVTQFGKPVTLSCSQTLNHNVMYWYQQKSSQAPKLLFHYYDKDFNNEADTPDNFQSRRPNTSFCFLDIRSPGLGDTAMYLCATSKYRDSQPQHFGDGTRLSIL.